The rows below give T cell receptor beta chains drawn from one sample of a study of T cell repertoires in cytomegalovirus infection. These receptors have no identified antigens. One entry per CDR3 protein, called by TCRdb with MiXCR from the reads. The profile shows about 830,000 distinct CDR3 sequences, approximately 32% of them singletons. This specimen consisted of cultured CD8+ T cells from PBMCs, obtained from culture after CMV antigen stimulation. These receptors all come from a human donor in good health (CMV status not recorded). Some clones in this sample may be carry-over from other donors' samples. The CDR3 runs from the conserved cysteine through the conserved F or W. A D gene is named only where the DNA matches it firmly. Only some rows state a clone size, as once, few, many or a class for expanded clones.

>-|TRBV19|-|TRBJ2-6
TGTGCCAGTAGAAAGGGACCACAAGGGTCTGGGGCCAACGTCCTGACTTTC
CASRKGPQGSGANVLTF
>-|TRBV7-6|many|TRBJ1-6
TGTGCCAGCAGCCCGGACTATAATTCACCCCTCCACTTT
CASSPDYNSPLHF
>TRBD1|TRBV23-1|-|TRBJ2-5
TGCGCCAGCAGCGGGCACCGGGACAGGGTGAAAGAGACCCAGTACTTC
CASSGHRDRVKETQYF
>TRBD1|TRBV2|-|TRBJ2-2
TGTGCCAGCAGATACCGACAGGGCCCGAACACCGGGGAGCTGTTTTTT
CASRYRQGPNTGELFF
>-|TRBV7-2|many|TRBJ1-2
TGTGCCAGCAGCTTAGAATGGGCGGCAGTGGAAGGGGACTATGGCTACACCTTC
CASSLEWAAVEGDYGYTF
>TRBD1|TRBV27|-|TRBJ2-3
TGTGCCAGCAGTTTCGGACAGGGAATCACAGATACGCAGTATTTT
CASSFGQGITDTQYF
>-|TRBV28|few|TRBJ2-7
TGTGCCAGCAGTACCCCCGTGAGGACACTTTACGAGCAGTACTTC
CASSTPVRTLYEQYF
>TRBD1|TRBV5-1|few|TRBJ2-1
TGCGCCAGCAGCGGCGGGACAGGGTTTAGCTCCTACAATGAGCAGTTCTTC
CASSGGTGFSSYNEQFF
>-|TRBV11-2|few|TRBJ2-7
TGTGCCAGCAGCTTGGAAATGACAGGACTCTCCTACGAGCAGTACTTC
CASSLEMTGLSYEQYF
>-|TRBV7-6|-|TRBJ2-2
TGTGCCAGCACCTCTGTCGCAGCAACGCACACCGGGGAGCTGTTTTTT
CASTSVAATHTGELFF
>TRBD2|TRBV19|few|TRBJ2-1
TGTGCCAGTAGTCCATCCCGACTAGCGGGGGAAGACAATGAGCAGTTCTTC
CASSPSRLAGEDNEQFF
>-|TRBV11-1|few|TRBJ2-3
TGTGCCAGCAGCTATGGGGCTATACACACAGATACGCAGTATTTT
CASSYGAIHTDTQYF
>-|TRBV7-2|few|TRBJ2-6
TGTGCCAGCAGCTTTAATCCATCTTCTGGGGCCAACGTCCTGACTTTC
CASSFNPSSGANVLTF
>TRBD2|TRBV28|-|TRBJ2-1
TGTGCCAGCAGTTTTATGACTAGCGGGGGGCATGAGCAGTTCTTC
CASSFMTSGGHEQFF
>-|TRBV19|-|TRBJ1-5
TGTGCCAGTAGTATTGTGTCAGATAGCAATCAGCCCCAGCATTTT
CASSIVSDSNQPQHF
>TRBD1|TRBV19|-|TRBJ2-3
TGTGCCAGTAGTATGGGGACAGAGACAGATACGCAGTATTTT
CASSMGTETDTQYF
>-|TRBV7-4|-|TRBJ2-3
TGTGCCAGCAGCTTACGTGGGTCTTTCACAGATACGCAGTATTTT
CASSLRGSFTDTQYF
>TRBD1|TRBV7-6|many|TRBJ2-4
TGTGCCAGCAGCTTAGGACAGGGCCAAAACATTCAGTACTTC
CASSLGQGQNIQYF
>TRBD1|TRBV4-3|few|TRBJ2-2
TGCGCCAGCAGCCGGGGGCGGACAGGCCTCGGGGCCGGGGAGCTGTTTTTT
CASSRGRTGLGAGELFF
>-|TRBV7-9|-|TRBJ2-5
TGTGCCAGCAGCCCGATGAACGGGCCAGCGTATGAGACCCAGTACTTC
CASSPMNGPAYETQYF
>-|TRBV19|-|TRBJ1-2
TGTGCCAGTAGTATCGGGCAGGAGGGGAACTATGGCTACACCTTC
CASSIGQEGNYGYTF
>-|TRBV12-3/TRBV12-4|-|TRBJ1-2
TGTGCCAGCAGTTCCCCCCGGGGGGCCAGGGCGTATGGCTACACCTTC
CASSSPRGARAYGYTF
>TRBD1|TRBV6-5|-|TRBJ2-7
TGTGCCAGCAGATCTGGACAGGGGGCTACGTACGAGCAGTACTTC
CASRSGQGATYEQYF
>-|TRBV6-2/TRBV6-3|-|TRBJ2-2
TGTGCCAGCAGTTACTCTCCAACCACCGGGGAGCTGTTTTTT
CASSYSPTTGELFF
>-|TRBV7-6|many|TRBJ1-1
TGTGCCAGCAGCTTAGGAGCGGGAAGGCTTGAAGCTTTCTTT
CASSLGAGRLEAFF
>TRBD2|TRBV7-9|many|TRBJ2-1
TGTGCCAGCAGCTTAGGACTAGCGGAGGAATTGAGCTCCTACAATGAGCAGTTCTTC
CASSLGLAEELSSYNEQFF
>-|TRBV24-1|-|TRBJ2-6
TGTGCCACCAGTGATCTCAGCTCTGGGGCCAACGTCCTGACTTTC
CATSDLSSGANVLTF
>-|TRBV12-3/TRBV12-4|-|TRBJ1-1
TGTACCAGCAGTTTTTGGGATACTGAAGCTTTCTTT
CTSSFWDTEAFF
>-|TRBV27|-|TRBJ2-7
TGTGCCAGCAAAAACTCGGGGGCTGTCTACGAGCAGTACTTC
CASKNSGAVYEQYF
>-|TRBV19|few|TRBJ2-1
TGTGCCAGTAGACTAACCAGCAATGAGCAGTTCTTC
CASRLTSNEQFF
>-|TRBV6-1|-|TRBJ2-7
TGTGCCAGCAGTATATACCGGGACCCACCCTACGAGCAGTACTTC
CASSIYRDPPYEQYF
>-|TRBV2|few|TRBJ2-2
TGTGCCATTAAGAGCGCCGGGGAGCTGTTTTTT
CAIKSAGELFF
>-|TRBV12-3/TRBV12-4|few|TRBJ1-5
TGTGCCAGCAGTTTCGAACTTTCAGGGAATTATAGCAATCAGCCCCAGCATTTT
CASSFELSGNYSNQPQHF
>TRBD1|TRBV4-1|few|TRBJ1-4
TGCGCCAGCAGGCTACAGGGGGCACGCGCTAATGAAAAACTGTTTTTT
CASRLQGARANEKLFF
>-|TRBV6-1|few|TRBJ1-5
TGTGCCAGCAGTGAATTCAATCAGCCCCAGCATTTT
CASSEFNQPQHF
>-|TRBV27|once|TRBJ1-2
TGTGCCAGCAGTCCATACCCTGAGGGGGGCTTGGATGGCTACACCTTC
CASSPYPEGGLDGYTF
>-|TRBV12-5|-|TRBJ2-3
TGTGCTAGTGGTTTGGTACGCGGGGTCACAGATACGCAGTATTTT
CASGLVRGVTDTQYF
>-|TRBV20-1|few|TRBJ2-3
TGCAGTGCTAGAGATCGGGACCTCCCGTATACGCAGTATTTT
CSARDRDLPYTQYF
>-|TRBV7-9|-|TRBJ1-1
TGTGCCAGCAGCTTAGATATGGGAACTGAAGCTTTCTTT
CASSLDMGTEAFF
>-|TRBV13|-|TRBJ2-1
TGTGCCAGCAGCTCGGGACTCGGACCCCTAGAGCAGTTCTTC
CASSSGLGPLEQFF
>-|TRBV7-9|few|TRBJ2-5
TGTGCCAGCAGACAAGAGGGGTACGAGACCCAGTACTTC
CASRQEGYETQYF
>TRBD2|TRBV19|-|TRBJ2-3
TGTGCCAGTAGTGCAGCGGGGGTGACTTTGTATTTT
CASSAAGVTLYF
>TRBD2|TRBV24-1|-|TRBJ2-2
TGTGCCACCTCTGGACTAGCGGAACTTAACACCGGGGAGCTGTTTTTT
CATSGLAELNTGELFF
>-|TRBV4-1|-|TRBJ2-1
TGCGCCAGCAGCCAAGAAGAGGGTTACAATGAGCAGTTCTTC
CASSQEEGYNEQFF
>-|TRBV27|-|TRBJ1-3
TGTGCCAGCAAACCGCTCTCTGGAAACACCATATATTTT
CASKPLSGNTIYF
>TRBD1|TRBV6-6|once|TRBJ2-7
TGTGCCAGCAGTGATGGGACAGGGAGCTGGCCGAAGTACTTC
CASSDGTGSWPKYF
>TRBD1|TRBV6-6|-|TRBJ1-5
TGTGCCAGCAGTTACACGGGACAGGGGAATCGGCCCCAGCATTTT
CASSYTGQGNRPQHF
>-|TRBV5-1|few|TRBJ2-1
TGCGCCAGCAGCGGGGTTGGGCCGGGCAATGAGCAGTTCTTC
CASSGVGPGNEQFF
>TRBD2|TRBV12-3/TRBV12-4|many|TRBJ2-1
TGTGCCAGCAGCTCGGGCGGGGGGCCGTACAATGAGCAGTTCTTC
CASSSGGGPYNEQFF
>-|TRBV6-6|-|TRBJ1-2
TGTGCCAGCAGTTACTCAATTCGATCGGACTATGGCTACACCTTC
CASSYSIRSDYGYTF
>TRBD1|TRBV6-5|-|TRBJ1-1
TGTGCCAGCACTATATGGGCACAGGGGGGTGACACTGAAGCTTTCTTT
CASTIWAQGGDTEAFF
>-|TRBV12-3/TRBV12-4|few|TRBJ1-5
TGTGCCAGCACCGGACGGGTGGGTAGCAATCAGCCCCAGCATTTT
CASTGRVGSNQPQHF
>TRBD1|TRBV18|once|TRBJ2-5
TGTGCCAGCTCCGAGGACAGGGGGCGCGCGGAGACCCAGTACTTC
CASSEDRGRAETQYF
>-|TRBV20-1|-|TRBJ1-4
TGCAGTGCTAAAACGGGGACGACTCTGGAACTGTTTTTT
CSAKTGTTLELFF
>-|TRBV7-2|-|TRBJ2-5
TGTGCCAGCAGCTTAGTGGAGCCGTACCAAGAGACCCAGTACTTC
CASSLVEPYQETQYF
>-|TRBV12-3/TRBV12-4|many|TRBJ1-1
TGTGCCAGCAGCGCGAATGCAGGGAACACTGAAGCTTTCTTT
CASSANAGNTEAFF
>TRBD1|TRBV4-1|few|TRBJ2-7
TGCGCCAGCAGCCAAGTCCCGGACAGGGGAATCGACGAGCAGTACTTC
CASSQVPDRGIDEQYF